These T cell receptor beta chains were read from a single sample in a study of T-cell reconstitution after alpha-beta-depleted transplantation in children. TCRdb recomputed calls from the PCR reads with MiXCR, one row per CDR3 protein. The sample holds approximately 500,000 distinct CDR3 sequences, 25% to 30% seen once. Sequencing was performed on PBMCs, taken before TCRalphabeta/CD19-depleted stem cell transplant. These receptors originate from a boy in the first two years of life with Wiskott-Aldrich syndrome, due to receive a stem cell transplant. Both conserved end residues are part of each CDR3.

J gene | V gene | CDR3 protein
TRBJ2-7 | TRBV3-1 | CASRSGTGDYEQYF
TRBJ2-1 | TRBV12-3/TRBV12-4 | CASSAGLAPQNEQFF
TRBJ2-1 | TRBV20-1 | CSARQAGAYNEQFF
TRBJ1-1 | TRBV6-1 | CASSVQDYTEAFF
TRBJ2-1 | TRBV28 | CASSQDRRHNEQFF
TRBJ2-2 | TRBV19 | CASSNRNTGELFF
TRBJ1-1 | TRBV7-8 | CASSKQESWAEAFF
TRBJ2-4 | TRBV10-3 | CAISSGTGIKNSQYF
TRBJ2-3 | TRBV12-3/TRBV12-4 | CASMKGWKDTQYF
TRBJ1-1 | TRBV15 | CATSRGLLRGSNTEAFF
TRBJ2-1 | TRBV20-1 | CSARIAGNEQFF
TRBJ1-1 | TRBV5-1 | CASSTTGDTEAFF
TRBJ2-7 | TRBV12-3/TRBV12-4 | CASSLRQGSYEQYF
TRBJ2-2 | TRBV10-3 | CAISDEEAHANTGELFF
TRBJ1-1 | TRBV6-5 | CAVGQGNTEAFF
TRBJ2-7 | TRBV27 | CASRPTSGRLGEQYF
TRBJ1-4 | TRBV5-1 | CASSLRPRDEKLFF
TRBJ2-1 | TRBV9 | CASSAFTSGSLNEQFF
TRBJ1-2 | TRBV20-1 | CSARDLKGNHYGYTF
TRBJ2-1 | TRBV9 | CASSALAGGAGDNEQFF
TRBJ2-7 | TRBV6-1 | CASSPNRGPYEQYF
TRBJ2-2 | TRBV5-1 | CASSLVDSSTGELFF
TRBJ2-1 | TRBV5-1 | CASSPTSGTVYNEQFF
TRBJ2-1 | TRBV10-3 | CAIRSGRVGNEQFF
TRBJ1-1 | TRBV21-1 | CAGWTPENTEAFF
TRBJ2-5 | TRBV5-1 | CASSRNGLGVETQYF
TRBJ2-3 | TRBV5-1 | CASRHGVVYTDTQYF
TRBJ2-1 | TRBV20-1 | CSAKPRTEQFF
TRBJ2-1 | TRBV27 | CASSVVAGALYNEQFF
TRBJ2-3 | TRBV2 | CASRRDGDTQYF
TRBJ2-3 | TRBV20-1 | CSARVAEVREADTQYF
TRBJ1-1 | TRBV5-1 | CASRWDKNTEAFF
TRBJ1-1 | TRBV5-1 | CASSRESLNTEAFF
TRBJ1-2 | TRBV20-1 | CSASRGTGKSYTF
TRBJ2-7 | TRBV10-2 | CASGGRASYEQYF
TRBJ2-2 | TRBV30 | CAWSVALADYTGELFF
TRBJ2-7 | TRBV20-1 | CSATQRDSYEQYF
TRBJ2-3 | TRBV7-9 | CASSFNPPDTQYF
TRBJ2-3 | TRBV5-1 | CASSLEFQVKADTQYF
TRBJ2-1 | TRBV5-1 | CASSLVEGEDSSYNEQFF
TRBJ1-1 | TRBV5-1 | CASSCHRGRSTEAFF
TRBJ2-2 | TRBV5-1 | CASSLFRTSGRFTGELFF
TRBJ2-1 | TRBV18 | CASSPRASGRALSSYNEQFF
TRBJ1-2 | TRBV15 | CATRSHYGYTF
TRBJ2-5 | TRBV11-2 | CASSLSGTLETQYF
TRBJ2-1 | TRBV7-9 | CASSSLRVSYNEQFF
TRBJ2-7 | TRBV10-3 | CAISSSGSRYEQYF
TRBJ1-2 | TRBV28 | CASNTMGGSHYGYTF